The sequence of this TCR beta chain was determined in a study of control samples from healthy donors and cancer patients. Data came from immunoSEQ multiplex PCR; TCRdb stores just in-frame clones and leaves some out. The sample records approximately 70,000 clones, 80% to 90% being singletons. Germline V gene sequence: CDR1 MGHRA, CDR2 YSYEKL. V lost 3 bases and J lost 9; bases outside the gene matches: 6. This CDR3 contains 15 residues. This rearrangement joins TRBV4-1 to TRBJ1-6, with 9 bases lining up with TRBD1. This TCR was recovered from a woman aged 45 to 65 with head and neck cancer. The source material was PBMCs. The CDR3 region has the DNA TGCGCCAGCAGCCACCGACAGGGGGGAGGTTCACCCCTCCACTTT. It yields the protein CASSHRQGGGSPLHF.